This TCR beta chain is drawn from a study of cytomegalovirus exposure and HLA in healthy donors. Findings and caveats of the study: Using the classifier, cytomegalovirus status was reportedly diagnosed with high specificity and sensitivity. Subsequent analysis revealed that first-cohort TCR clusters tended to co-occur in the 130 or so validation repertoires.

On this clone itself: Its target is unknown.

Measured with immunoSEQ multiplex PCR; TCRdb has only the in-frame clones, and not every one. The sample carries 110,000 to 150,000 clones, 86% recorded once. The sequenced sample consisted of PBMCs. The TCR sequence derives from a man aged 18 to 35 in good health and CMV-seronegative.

The CDR3 coding sequence is TGTGCCAGCAGCTTGGACTTCAAAGGCACAGATACGCAGTATTTT. Residues: CASSLDFKGTDTQYF. The gene calls are TRBV5-4 and TRBJ2-3; the D is unclear. The V and J ends lost 0 bases and 1 base respectively, with 9 bases between them. The CDR3 runs 15 residues. Germline CDR1 SGHNT, CDR2 YYREEE (reference sequence).